This is a list of T cell receptor beta chains from one sample in a study of T cell responses to AZD1222 COVID-19 vaccine. Sequenced by immunoSEQ multiplex PCR; TCRdb stores in-frame clones only, minus some. The sample includes some 150,000 clones, 65% to 90% of them seen just once. Sequences were derived from peripheral blood, sampled 28 days after the second dose of the MenACWY control vaccine. These receptors all come from an adult who received the MenACWY meningococcal vaccine as a control. Each CDR3 is given with its conserved first and last residue. A D gene is named only where the DNA matches it firmly. Size is stated for part of the rows, as once, few or many counts, or as a class when the clone is expanded.

abundance: NA
d_gene: NA
v_gene: TRBV19
j_gene: TRBJ2-7
CDR3nt: TGTGCCAGTAGAAGGGCTCACAGGGAAGTTACATCCGAGCAGTACTTC
CDR3aa: CASRRAHREVTSEQYF

abundance: NA
d_gene: NA
v_gene: TRBV20-1
j_gene: TRBJ2-1
CDR3nt: TGCAGTGCTAGTCGACAGAGCTCCTACAATGAGCAGTTCTTC
CDR3aa: CSASRQSSYNEQFF

abundance: NA
d_gene: TRBD2
v_gene: TRBV7-2
j_gene: TRBJ2-7
CDR3nt: TGTGCCAGCAGCTTAGACGCAGCGGGAGGTATCGAGCAGTACTTC
CDR3aa: CASSLDAAGGIEQYF

abundance: NA
d_gene: NA
v_gene: TRBV28
j_gene: TRBJ1-3
CDR3nt: TGTGCCAGCAGCCGACCGTCCTCTGGAAACACCATATATTTT
CDR3aa: CASSRPSSGNTIYF

abundance: NA
d_gene: NA
v_gene: TRBV5-1
j_gene: TRBJ2-2
CDR3nt: TGCGCCAGCAGCGGCGCGGGCCTAGGGAACACCGGGGAGCTGTTTTTT
CDR3aa: CASSGAGLGNTGELFF

abundance: NA
d_gene: NA
v_gene: TRBV6-5
j_gene: TRBJ2-2
CDR3nt: TGTGCCAGCACATCAGGGGCCGACACCGGGGAGCTGTTTTTT
CDR3aa: CASTSGADTGELFF

abundance: NA
d_gene: TRBD2
v_gene: TRBV11-1
j_gene: TRBJ2-1
CDR3nt: TGTGCCAGCAGCCTCGCGTCCAGCGGGAGAGGTGAGCAGTTCTTC
CDR3aa: CASSLASSGRGEQFF

abundance: NA
d_gene: NA
v_gene: TRBV10-3
j_gene: TRBJ2-5
CDR3nt: TGTGCCGCCCGGGACGTGGTGGAAGAGACCCAGTACTTC
CDR3aa: CAARDVVEETQYF

abundance: NA
d_gene: NA
v_gene: TRBV29-1
j_gene: TRBJ2-7
CDR3nt: TGCAGCGGGCAGGTGTTGAACGAGCAGTACTTC
CDR3aa: CSGQVLNEQYF

abundance: NA
d_gene: TRBD2
v_gene: TRBV7-3
j_gene: TRBJ2-3
CDR3nt: TGTGCCAGCAGCCTAGCGGGAGGAAGCACAGATACGCAGTATTTT
CDR3aa: CASSLAGGSTDTQYF

abundance: NA
d_gene: TRBD1
v_gene: TRBV6-1
j_gene: TRBJ1-5
CDR3nt: TGTGCCAGCAGTGCGCAGGGGGCTGGTAGCAATCAGCCCCAGCATTTT
CDR3aa: CASSAQGAGSNQPQHF

abundance: NA
d_gene: NA
v_gene: TRBV28
j_gene: TRBJ1-2
CDR3nt: TGTGCCAGCAGTTTAAGAAGGGGACTAGACTATGGCTACACCTTC
CDR3aa: CASSLRRGLDYGYTF

abundance: few
d_gene: NA
v_gene: TRBV5-4
j_gene: TRBJ1-1
CDR3nt: TGTGCCAGCAGCTTCGGGGGGGTCGGGTACACTGAAGCTTTCTTT
CDR3aa: CASSFGGVGYTEAFF

abundance: NA
d_gene: TRBD1
v_gene: TRBV5-6
j_gene: TRBJ1-2
CDR3nt: TGTGCCAGCAGCTTGGAGGGGGCGGATTATGGCTACACCTTC
CDR3aa: CASSLEGADYGYTF

abundance: NA
d_gene: NA
v_gene: TRBV5-5
j_gene: TRBJ2-2
CDR3nt: TGTGCCAGCAGCTTGGAAGGACTGAGAAGTGGGGAGCTGTTTTTT
CDR3aa: CASSLEGLRSGELFF

abundance: NA
d_gene: NA
v_gene: TRBV27
j_gene: TRBJ1-6
CDR3nt: TGTGCCAGCGGGACACTTTATAATTCACCCCTCCACTTT
CDR3aa: CASGTLYNSPLHF

abundance: few
d_gene: TRBD1
v_gene: TRBV30
j_gene: TRBJ1-2
CDR3nt: TGTGCCTGGAGTGTCACAGGGGCGCACTATGGCTACACCTTC
CDR3aa: CAWSVTGAHYGYTF